This T cell receptor beta chain is from a study of regulatory T cells in long-lasting Graves disease. Across the whole study: Antithyroid drugs had been taken under 3 months by newly diagnosed Graves' patients.

Library construction for TCR beta used iRepertoire HTBI primers and Arm-PCR of CDR3 regions. MiXCR was run by TCRdb on the multiplex PCR reads, yielding one entry per CDR3 protein. The data hold around 400,000 distinct CDR3 sequences, with about 11% observed a single time. Time point here: newly diagnosed GD, antithyroid drugs for less than 3 months. The TCR library was made from RNA extracted from PBMCs. Clinicians diagnosed Graves' disease using American Thyroid Association guidelines. The J segment lost 4 bases and the V segment lost 0 bases, leaving 3 bases of the junction unmatched. The CDR3 extends over 15 amino acids. The V gene's germline CDR1 is MNHEY and CDR2 SVGEGT. These data were also filed under a second study, of T cells in Graves' hyperthyroidism and ophthalmopathy. That source adds: Stable disease denoted Graves' hyperthyroidism without ophthalmopathy progression within 18 months. Initially, a first-round RT-PCR of the TCR CDR3 employed the HTBI primer set.

This receptor was obtained from a woman in her late teens or twenties with Graves disease. The rearrangement links TRBV6-2 or TRBV6-3 to TRBJ1-2, with 9 bases fitting TRBD1. This sample comprised peripheral blood mononuclear cells (PBMCs), obtained at new diagnosis, from a patient treated with antithyroid drugs. The CDR3 bases are TGTGCCAGCAGTTACTCCGCGGACAGGGGCTATGGCTACACCTTC. It translates to CASSYSADRGYGYTF.